This TCR beta chain was captured in a study of blood T cell repertoires in COVID-19. Study-wide context: Acute and convalescent COVID-19 samples came from the United States, Italy and Spain. Nucleic acid was either cDNA or gDNA, and it came from T cells, B-cell-depleted T cells, or PBMCs.

This clone was seen more than once but under ten times. As processed by the authors: Estimation of nucleated cell counts relied on the amplification of reference gene primers. Some clones are missing from TCRdb's copy, which holds only in-frame ones; the method was immunoSEQ multiplex PCR. V, J and clone size derive from that table, while D and trimming were established from the DNA sequence. This table has around 230,000 clones, approximately 78% appearing once. Per germline, CDR1 MNHEY and CDR2 SVGAGI. V shed 5 bases, J shed 1 base, and the junction held 4 bases outside the gene matches. This CDR3 region has 14 residues.

The sequencing sample was made of peripheral blood. The chain links TRBV6-5 to TRBJ1-1; 7 bases fit TRBD1. The sequence was collected from a woman aged 55-69 years with active or convalescent COVID-19. The CDR3 spells CASSPRTGNTEAFF. The CDR3, as DNA: TGTGCCAGCAGTCCCCGGACAGGGAACACTGAAGCTTTCTTT.